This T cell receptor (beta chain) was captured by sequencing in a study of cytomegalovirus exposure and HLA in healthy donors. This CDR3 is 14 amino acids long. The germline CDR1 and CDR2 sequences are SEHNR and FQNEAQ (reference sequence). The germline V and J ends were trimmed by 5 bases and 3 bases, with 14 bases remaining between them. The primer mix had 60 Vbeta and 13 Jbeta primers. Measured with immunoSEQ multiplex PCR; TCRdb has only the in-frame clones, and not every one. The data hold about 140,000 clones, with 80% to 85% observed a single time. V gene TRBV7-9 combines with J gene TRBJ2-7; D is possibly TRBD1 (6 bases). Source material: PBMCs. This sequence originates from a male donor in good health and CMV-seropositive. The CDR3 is CASSIRDTRYEQYF. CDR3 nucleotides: TGTGCCAGCAGCATCCGGGACACCCGCTACGAGCAGTACTTC.